This is a list of T cell receptor beta chains from one sample in a study of T cells expressing NK-cell markers. TCRdb reanalyzed the 5' RACE reads, giving one entry per CDR3 protein sequence and no DNA. The sample table includes 500,000 to 700,000 distinct CDR3 sequences. Sequenced material: blood T cells: a sorted CD56 or NKG2C T cell subset, CD4+ or CD8+ T cells, or bulk PBMC T cells (not recorded which). The receptor set was obtained from a man aged 18 to 29 in good health. CDR3s include the opening cysteine and the closing phenylalanine or tryptophan.

V	J	CDR3
TRBV6-5	TRBJ1-1	CASSRGRREAFF
TRBV20-1	TRBJ1-1	CSAATGFQEAFF
TRBV11-2	TRBJ2-3	CASSLYQRVTDTQYF
TRBV7-9	TRBJ2-7	CASTFVWGQGHYEQYF
TRBV6-5	TRBJ2-4	CASSYSGGVDIQYF
TRBV7-9	TRBJ2-1	CASATRERLAAFNEQFF
TRBV3-1	TRBJ2-2	CASSRTGVGTGELFF
TRBV4-3	TRBJ2-3	CASSFRPLTSTDTQYF
TRBV18	TRBJ2-3	CASSPGQGEADTQYF
TRBV6-2/TRBV6-3	TRBJ2-1	CASSGRHVVFATYNEQFF
TRBV7-3	TRBJ2-1	CASSLMSSGSGNEQFF
TRBV24-1	TRBJ2-5	CATSDGMGRNQETQYF
TRBV4-1	TRBJ2-5	CASRAGGLALAETQYF
TRBV11-2	TRBJ2-1	CASSLVAGGPSRSSYNEQFF
TRBV10-3	TRBJ2-1	CAISESGRDSYNEQFF
TRBV5-1	TRBJ2-3	CASSSGLAQAVMLTDTQYF
TRBV7-7	TRBJ2-5	CASSAGRGHQETQYF
TRBV21-1	TRBJ2-2	CASSKKRTGDLDTGELFF
TRBV6-5	TRBJ2-5	CASSYPGALGQETQYF
TRBV6-1	TRBJ1-1	CASSPRGSGREAFF
TRBV12-3/TRBV12-4	TRBJ2-2	CASSSRQGGELFF
TRBV6-2/TRBV6-3	TRBJ2-1	CASSRSGIGPLEQFF
TRBV10-3	TRBJ2-3	CAISEPGSFTDTQYF
TRBV12-3/TRBV12-4	TRBJ2-3	CASSPFERRSTDTQYF
TRBV30	TRBJ2-3	CAWSRGGGYTDTQYF
TRBV11-2	TRBJ1-1	CASSLEGRMFAMNTEAFF
TRBV20-1	TRBJ2-1	CSAHPQGGSSYNEQFF
TRBV9	TRBJ2-1	CASSANGLAAYNEQFF
TRBV30	TRBJ2-3	CAWSTSTSGRARSTDTQYF
TRBV12-3/TRBV12-4	TRBJ1-5	CASSARTGDSNQPQHF
TRBV12-3/TRBV12-4	TRBJ2-7	CASREAGTETYF
TRBV11-2	TRBJ1-2	CASSPGPSEGYTF
TRBV20-1	TRBJ2-1	CSAGASGRALVLSYNEQFF
TRBV7-2	TRBJ2-6	CASSLQRTGAGANVLTF
TRBV11-2	TRBJ2-1	CASSFSRAGGISEYPYNEQFF
TRBV14	TRBJ2-1	CASSQGGALPYNEQFF
TRBV7-9	TRBJ2-2	CANFPGTNTGELFF
TRBV3-1	TRBJ2-1	CASRPSGTLYNEQFF
TRBV4-1	TRBJ2-5	CASSQVFKETQYF
TRBV5-5	TRBJ2-2	CASSLVGLAGHTGELFF
TRBV15	TRBJ2-1	CATSRTERKFF
TRBV10-2	TRBJ1-1	CASSETGQGEAFF
TRBV20-1	TRBJ2-1	CSARQLGGSINEQFF
TRBV20-1	TRBJ2-2	CSVQGPLRTGELFF
TRBV15	TRBJ2-7	CATRRQGGSYEQYF
TRBV12-3/TRBV12-4	TRBJ2-2	CASRPEGQPSSEVFF
TRBV20-1	TRBJ2-7	CSARDKREAYEQYF
TRBV6-1	TRBJ1-3	CASSEGGVSGNTIYF
TRBV7-7	TRBJ2-3	CASSPGLADGTDTQYF
TRBV10-1	TRBJ2-3	CASSPGAGRSTDTQYF
TRBV12-3/TRBV12-4	TRBJ1-5	CASSLFGLDNQPQHF
TRBV19	TRBJ2-4	CASSKVKDIQYF
TRBV12-5	TRBJ2-1	CASGLVLGHEQFF
TRBV27	TRBJ1-6	CASSLSRGGENSPLHF